A single sample gave rise to the 31 T cell receptor beta chains below, sequenced in a study of breast tumors, draining lymph nodes, adjacent tissues. Axillary draining lymph nodes of breast cancer patients supplied the node samples. Using its own MiXCR run on the multiplex PCR reads, TCRdb lists one record per CDR3 protein. The sample includes some 100,000 distinct CDR3 sequences, 20% to 25% seen only once; the top ten take roughly 1.3%. Source material: axillary lymph node tissue. These receptors were taken from a female donor with breast cancer. Some clones in this sample may be carry-over from other donors' samples.

Points on this clonotype: This could be a read error, since a much larger clone is one nucleotide away. CDR3 in DNA: TGTGCCACCAGCAGAGATCAAGGGACGGGCAATCAGCACCAGCATTTT. It translates to CATSRDQGTGNQHQHF. The V call is TRBV15, the J call TRBJ1-5; D might be TRBD1 (5 bases). CDR3 length: 16 residues. The germline V gene encodes CDR1 LNHNV and CDR2 YYDKDF (reference sequence).

This clonotype was recorded many times. V usage is TRBV5-6 and J usage is TRBJ1-5, with a tentative D call TRBD1 (5 bases). V lost 1 base to trimming and J lost 6 bases, with 11 bases between them. Germline CDR1 and CDR2: SGHDT and YYEEEE. This CDR3 spans 14 amino acids. The CDR3 sequence: CASSLLRGSQPQHF. CDR3 bases: TGTGCCAGCAGCTTGCTTAGGGGCAGTCAGCCCCAGCATTTT.

This clonotype was picked up many times. The J gene is TRBJ2-2, the V gene TRBV5-1; the match to TRBD1 covers 10 bases. The J segment lost 3 bases and the V segment lost 0 bases, leaving 5 bases of the junction unmatched. Per germline, CDR1 SGHRS and CDR2 YFSETQ. The CDR3 is made up of 17 amino acids. The CDR3 DNA is TGCGCCAGCAGCTTGGTCCCGGACAGGGGGGACACCGGGGAGCTGTTTTTT. Protein sequence: CASSLVPDRGDTGELFF. Full variable domain (missing parts from reference TRBV5-1 and TRBJ2-2): KAGVTQTPRYLIKTRGQQVTLSCSPISGHRSVSWYQQTPGQGLQFLFEYFSETQRNKGNFPGRFSGRQFSNSRSEMNVSTLELGDSALYLCASSLVPDRGDTGELFFGEGSRLTVL.

The rearrangement joins TRBV28 to TRBJ1-5; D gene unclear. Looked up from germline, CDR1 is MDHEN and CDR2 is SYDVKM. The V and J ends lost 1 base and 0 bases respectively, with 13 bases between them. The length of the CDR3 is 17 residues. CDR3 protein: CASSLFPGADSNQPQHF. In DNA, the CDR3 is TGTGCCAGCAGTTTATTCCCCGGAGCCGATAGCAATCAGCCCCAGCATTTT.

This clonotype was observed a single time. The chain recombines TRBV20-1 with TRBJ2-7; 12 bases agree with TRBD2. With 5 bases clipped from V and 7 bases from J, the junction kept 15 bases outside the gene matches. The CDR3 covers 16 residues. The germline gives CDR1 DFQATT, CDR2 SNEGSKA (reference sequence). Written as DNA, the CDR3 is TGCAGTGCTTACCACGCGCCGGGACTAGCGGGTGGGGAGCAGTACTTC. Translating it yields CSAYHAPGLAGGEQYF.

At least ten counts were recorded for this clonotype. This chain connects TRBV6-5 to TRBJ2-3; D is unclear. V was pared by 0 bases and J by 4 bases, with 5 bases between. There are 13 residues in the CDR3. Germline V CDR1 and CDR2: MNHEY, SVGAGI. The CDR3 bases are TGTGCCAGCAGTTACTCATCCGCAGATACGCAGTATTTT. Protein sequence: CASSYSSADTQYF.

This clonotype has a count of ten or more. The chain is built from TRBV2 and TRBJ1-5, with TRBD1 identical over 7 bases. Germline CDR1 and CDR2: SNHLY and FYNNEI. The CDR3 covers 15 residues. V was pared by 6 bases and J by 4 bases, with 9 bases of the junction left unmatched. The CDR3 nucleotides are TGTGCCAGCAGCAGAGGGGACAGACAGAATCAGCCCCAGCATTTT. It yields the protein CASSRGDRQNQPQHF.

This clonotype has only a few counts. CDR3 sequence: CASSSPSSGSRDEQYF. For the CDR3, the DNA is TGTGCCAGCAGTTCCCCCTCTAGCGGGAGTCGCGACGAGCAGTACTTC. The chain carries TRBV28 and TRBJ2-7, with 10 nucleotides matching TRBD2. Germline V gives CDR1 MDHEN, CDR2 SYDVKM. This CDR3 comprises 16 residues. Unmatched junction bases numbered 11, after V lost 4 bases and J lost 5 bases.

A word on this clonotype: Just one base apart from a much larger clone, this may be a read error. The conserved closing phenylalanine or tryptophan is absent in this CDR3, likely reflecting a read error. The chain employs TRBV6-6 and TRBJ1-5; D unclear. Trimming took 6 bases from V and 2 from J, leaving 11 bases between them. Per germline, CDR1 MNHNY and CDR2 SVGAGI (reference sequence). The CDR3 totals 14 residues. Written as DNA, the CDR3 is TGTGCCAGCAGAGAAACGGGAGGCAATCAGCCCCAGCATCTT. Its translation: CASRETGGNQPQHL.

On this clonotype: A much larger clone is a single base away; this may be a read error. The V and J genes are TRBV27 and TRBJ2-7; D uncertain. Germline CDR1 MNHEY, CDR2 SMNVEV (reference sequence). This CDR3 has 14 residues. The chain's CDR3 is CGSSLQGKGYEQYF. CDR3 coding DNA: TGTGGCAGCAGTTTACAAGGGAAAGGCTACGAGCAGTACTTC.

Ten or more counts support this clonotype. V is TRBV12-3 or TRBV12-4 and J is TRBJ1-4, with 7 nucleotides matching TRBD1. V lost 4 bases to trimming and J lost 0 bases; unmatched junction nucleotides: 2. This CDR3 region has 15 residues. The CDR3 protein is CASSYQGATNEKLFF. In DNA, the CDR3 is TGTGCCAGCAGTTACCAGGGGGCAACTAATGAAAAACTGTTTTTT.

This clonotype was found many times. The chain employs TRBV11-2 and TRBJ2-1, with 8 positions matching TRBD1. With V trimmed by 8 bases and J by 3 bases, 9 bases remained unmatched. The CDR3 loop spans 15 amino acids. The germline V gene has CDR1 SGHAT and CDR2 FQNNGV. CDR3: CASAGPDRVYNEQFF. CDR3 DNA: TGTGCCAGCGCCGGACCGGACAGGGTCTACAATGAGCAGTTCTTC.

As regards this clonotype: A clone one base away is much larger, so this may be a read error. This chain uses TRBV30 with TRBJ1-2, with D maybe TRBD1 (5 bases). The germline V gene encodes CDR1 GTSNPN and CDR2 SVGIG (reference sequence). The CDR3 consists of 12 residues. The CDR3 nucleotides read TGTGCCTGGGCCGGGACCTTCTATAGCTACACCTTC. This sequence encodes CAWAGTFYSYTF.

The sample holds a few counts of this clonotype. V usage is TRBV4-1 and J usage is TRBJ2-6; D uncertain. CDR1 is MGHRA, CDR2 YSYEKL, per germline. Between the trimmed V and J ends, which lost 1 base and 0 bases, there was a span of 10 bases. The CDR3 contains 17 residues. The CDR3 sequence: CASSQANGGSGANVLTF. In DNA form, the CDR3 reads TGCGCCAGCAGCCAAGCAAATGGTGGCTCTGGGGCCAACGTCCTGACTTTC.

This clonotype has at least ten counts. V and J are TRBV5-6 and TRBJ2-3; tentatively, D is TRBD2 (6 bases). CDR1 is SGHDT, CDR2 YYEEEE, per germline. The CDR3 sequence is 17 residues long. V was cut by 1 base and J by 5 bases, with 20 bases left in between. Here the CDR3 reads CASSLFPADKGGDTQYF. The CDR3 coding sequence is TGTGCCAGCAGCTTGTTTCCAGCGGACAAGGGAGGAGATACGCAGTATTTT.

Notes on this clonotype: One base away lies a much larger clone, so this may be a sequencing read error. The rearrangement joins TRBV5-1 to TRBJ1-4, with 7 bases lining up with TRBD1. The CDR3 length is 15 residues. Germline CDR1 and CDR2: SGHRS and YFSETQ. This CDR3 is CASSPGTVQNGKLFF. CDR3 bases: TGCGCCAGCAGCCCCGGGACAGTCCAAAATGGAAAACTGTTTTTT.

There are many counts of this clonotype. The V call is TRBV7-6, the J call TRBJ1-2; tentative D call: TRBD1 (6 bases). V gave up 1 base and J gave up 3 bases, with 18 bases separating them. Germline CDR1 and CDR2: SGHVS and FNYEAQ. The CDR3 consists of 17 residues. CDR3 protein: CASSLVGGGGWDYGYTF. The CDR3, as DNA: TGTGCCAGCAGCTTAGTTGGGGGCGGTGGATGGGACTATGGCTACACCTTC.

There are many counts of this clonotype. The chain couples TRBV2 to TRBJ1-5; weak D call: TRBD1 (5 bases). V lost 7 bases, J lost 3 bases, and 10 bases lay in between. This CDR3 comprises 13 residues. Germline V gene data show CDR1 as SNHLY and CDR2 as FYNNEI. The CDR3 reads CASTGGLNQPQHF. CDR3 nucleotide sequence: TGTGCCAGCACGGGGGGACTCAATCAGCCCCAGCATTTT.

The chain combines TRBV30 with TRBJ2-5; D is perhaps TRBD1 (6 bases). Germline assignment: CDR1 GTSNPN and CDR2 SVGIG (reference sequence). The CDR3 spans 13 residues. V shed 8 bases and J shed 9 bases, with 22 bases lying between them. The CDR3 here is CAGDRDISEAQYF. The CDR3, as DNA: TGTGCCGGTGACCGGGACATATCGGAGGCCCAGTACTTC.

V gene TRBV28 combines with J gene TRBJ1-3; D is ambiguous. The CDR3 is 14 residues long. The V end lost 6 bases, the J end lost 3 bases, and 12 bases lay between the germline ends. Germline CDR1 is MDHEN and CDR2 is SYDVKM. CDR3 coding DNA: TGTGCCAGCAGACCTGGGGATTTTGGAAACACCATATATTTT. This sequence encodes CASRPGDFGNTIYF.

This clonotype was observed a few times. The chain links TRBV5-4 to TRBJ2-2, with D maybe TRBD1 (5 bases). The germline CDR1 and CDR2 sequences are SGHNT and YYREEE (reference sequence). The length of the CDR3 is 14 residues. The V gene lost 4 bases and the J gene lost 2 bases, with 9 bases spanning the gap. The DNA of the CDR3 is TGTGCCAGCAGCGTTGACAGCAACACCGGGGAGCTGTTTTTT. Amino acid sequence: CASSVDSNTGELFF.

This clonotype was detected ten times or more. The V call is TRBV7-2, the J call TRBJ1-4, with D possibly being TRBD1 (5 bases). This CDR3 is built from 13 residues. Trimming left V 5 bases short and J 6 bases short, with 10 bases between. Germline-derived CDR1 and CDR2 are SGHTA and FQGNSA. The CDR3 spells CASSTGAYEKLFF. CDR3 DNA: TGTGCCAGCAGCACCGGGGCCTATGAAAAACTGTTTTTT.

This clonotype appeared many times. The chain couples TRBV30 to TRBJ2-7; no firm D call. Germline V CDR1 and CDR2: GTSNPN, SVGIG (reference sequence). The germline V and J ends were trimmed by 3 bases and 2 bases, with 8 bases remaining between them. This CDR3 has 12 residues. The CDR3 here is CAWRVRTYEQYF. For the CDR3, the DNA is TGTGCCTGGAGGGTAAGGACCTACGAGCAGTACTTC.

Ten or more counts support this clonotype. The chain combines TRBV5-8 with TRBJ2-7; 7 bases line up with TRBD2. The germline V gene encodes CDR1 SGHTS and CDR2 YDEGEE. The CDR3 contains 14 residues. V lost 4 bases and J lost 4; bases outside the gene matches: 8. The CDR3 loop reads CASSAPGGGYEQYF. CDR3 in DNA: TGTGCCAGCAGCGCCCCGGGGGGTGGGTACGAGCAGTACTTC. The full variable domain, rest sourced from reference TRBV5-8 and TRBJ2-7, is EAGVTQSPTHLIKTRGQQATLRCSPISGHTSVYWYQQALGLGLQFLLWYDEGEERNRGNFPPRFSGRQFPNYSSELNVNALELEDSALYLCASSAPGGGYEQYFGPGTRLTVT.

The chain carries TRBV6-5 and TRBJ1-1; TRBD1 matches 8 bases. Germline CDR1 reads MNHEY; CDR2 reads SVGAGI. CDR3 length equals 12 residues. The V segment lost 2 bases and the J segment 8 bases; nucleotides outside the gene matches: 1. The CDR3 region has the DNA TGTGCCAGCAGTTACAGGACAGGGGAAGCTTTCTTT. Amino acid sequence: CASSYRTGEAFF.

The chain recombines TRBV2 with TRBJ1-1, with no clear D. Germline lookup yields CDR1 SNHLY and CDR2 FYNNEI. With 0 bases removed from V and 1 base from J, the gap between germline ends came to 18 bases. The length of the CDR3 is 18 residues. CDR3 bases: TGTGCCAGCAGTGAAGCCTTGGACGAGAAATGGGAGAACACTGAAGCTTTCTTT. It encodes CASSEALDEKWENTEAFF.

This clonotype has at least ten counts. The chain joins TRBV5-1 to TRBJ1-2, with 9 bases matching TRBD1. Germline V gene sequence: CDR1 SGHRS, CDR2 YFSETQ. CDR3 length equals 15 residues. Germline trimming cut 0 bases from V and 8 bases from J; bases unmatched to any gene: 8. The CDR3 nucleotides read TGCGCCAGCAGCTTGGACGGGGACAGGGCTTACGGCTACACCTTC. Its protein is CASSLDGDRAYGYTF.

In this sample, this clonotype turned up many times. The chain combines TRBV5-5 with TRBJ2-2; 9 positions agree with TRBD2. V dropped 1 base and J dropped 5; count of bases not matched to a gene: 6. Germline V lookup: CDR1 SGHKS, CDR2 YYEKEE (reference sequence). This CDR3 spans 16 amino acids. The CDR3 region is CASSLWASGATGELFF. For the CDR3, the DNA is TGTGCCAGCAGCTTGTGGGCTAGCGGGGCTACCGGGGAGCTGTTTTTT.

This clonotype showed up many times. This chain uses TRBV4-2 with TRBJ1-2; a weak D match, TRBD1 (5 bases). Germline V gene data show CDR1 as LGHNA and CDR2 as YNFKEQ. CDR3 size: 16 residues. V lost 0 bases and J lost 8, with 19 bases in between. CDR3 protein: CASSQDYGTDAGGYTF. CDR3 DNA sequence: TGTGCCAGCAGCCAAGATTACGGGACCGACGCCGGCGGCTACACCTTC.

This clonotype was recorded many times. V and J are TRBV10-2 and TRBJ1-5, with TRBD1 identical over 7 bases. J was trimmed by 5 bases and V by 6 bases; bases with no gene match: 10. The CDR3 is made up of 15 amino acids. Germline V gene data show CDR1 as WSHSY and CDR2 as SAAADI. CDR3 in DNA: TGCGCCAGCAGATCTGGACAGGACTTTTATCAGCCCCAGCATTTT. Protein product: CASRSGQDFYQPQHF.

Many counts were recorded for this clonotype. The V call is TRBV20-1, the J call TRBJ2-1, with 13 bases fitting TRBD2. CDR1 DFQATT and CDR2 SNEGSKA come from the germline V gene (reference sequence). The CDR3 runs to 14 residues. J was trimmed by 6 bases and V by 6 bases; bases with no gene match: 5. In DNA, the CDR3 is TGCAGTGCCGGACGGACTAGCGGGGGCAATGAGCAGTTCTTC. Its protein product is CSAGRTSGGNEQFF.